Sequencing of this T cell receptor beta chain was carried out in a study of blood T cell repertoires in COVID-19. Libraries were prepared by immunoSEQ multiplex PCR; TCRdb keeps only in-frame clonotypes and omits some of them. The data show about 410,000 clones, roughly 88% seen once. Germline loops: CDR1 DFQATT, CDR2 SNEGSKA (reference sequence). V lost 3 bases, J lost 7 bases, and 15 bases lay in between. The CDR3 covers 14 residues. The source material was PBMCs or T cells enriched from blood (not recorded which). The origin of this receptor is a man younger than 35 who had recovered from COVID-19. The V call is TRBV20-1, the J call TRBJ2-2, with a weak D call TRBD2 (5 bases). For the CDR3, the DNA is TGCAGTGCTAGTCGAGGGCAGTCTGGCGGGGAGCTGTTTTTT. As protein: CSASRGQSGGELFF.